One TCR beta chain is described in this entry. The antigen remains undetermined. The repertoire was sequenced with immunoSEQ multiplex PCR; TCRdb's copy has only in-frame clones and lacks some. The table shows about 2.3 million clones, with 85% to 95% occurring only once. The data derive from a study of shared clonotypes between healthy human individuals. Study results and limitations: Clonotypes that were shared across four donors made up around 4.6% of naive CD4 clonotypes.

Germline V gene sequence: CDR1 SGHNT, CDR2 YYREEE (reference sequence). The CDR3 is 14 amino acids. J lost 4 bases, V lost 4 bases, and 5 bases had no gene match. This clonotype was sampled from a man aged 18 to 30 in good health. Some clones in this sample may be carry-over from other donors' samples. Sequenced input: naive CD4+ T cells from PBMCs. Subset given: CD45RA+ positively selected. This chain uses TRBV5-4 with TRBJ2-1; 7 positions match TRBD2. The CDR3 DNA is TGTGCCAGCAGCCCAACTAGCGCGTACAATGAGCAGTTCTTC. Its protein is CASSPTSAYNEQFF.